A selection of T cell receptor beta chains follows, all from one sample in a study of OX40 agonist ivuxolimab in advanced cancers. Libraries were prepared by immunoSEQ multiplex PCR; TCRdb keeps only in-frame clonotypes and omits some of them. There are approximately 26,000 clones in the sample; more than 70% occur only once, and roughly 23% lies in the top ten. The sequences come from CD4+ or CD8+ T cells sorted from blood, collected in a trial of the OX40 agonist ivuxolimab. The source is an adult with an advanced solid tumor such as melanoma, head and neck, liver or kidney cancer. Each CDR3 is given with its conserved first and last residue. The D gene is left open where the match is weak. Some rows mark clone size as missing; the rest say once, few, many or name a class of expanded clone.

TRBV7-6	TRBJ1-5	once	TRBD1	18	CASSLGSGTGVGNQPQHF	TGTGCCAGCAGCTTAGGGTCGGGGACAGGGGTAGGCAATCAGCCCCAGCATTTT
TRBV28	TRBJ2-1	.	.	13	CASKLGPWNEQFF	TGTGCCAGTAAACTAGGCCCCTGGAATGAGCAGTTCTTC
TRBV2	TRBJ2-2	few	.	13	CVRRDSNTGELFF	TGTGTTAGGAGGGACAGTAACACCGGGGAGCTGTTTTTT
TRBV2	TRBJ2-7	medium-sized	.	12	CASSYLSYEQYF	TGTGCCAGCAGTTATCTCTCCTACGAGCAGTACTTC
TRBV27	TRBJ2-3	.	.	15	CASSFGTSRADTQYF	TGTGCCAGCAGTTTCGGAACTAGCAGAGCAGATACGCAGTATTTT
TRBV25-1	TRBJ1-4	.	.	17	CASSEWVGRATNEKLFF	TGTGCCAGCAGTGAATGGGTGGGGCGCGCAACTAATGAAAAACTGTTTTTT
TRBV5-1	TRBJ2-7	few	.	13	CASSDGGIYEQYF	TGCGCCAGCAGCGATGGAGGGATCTACGAGCAGTACTTC
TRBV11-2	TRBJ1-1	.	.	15	CASSLAVLRNTEAFF	TGTGCCAGCAGCTTAGCGGTTCTCAGGAACACTGAAGCTTTCTTT
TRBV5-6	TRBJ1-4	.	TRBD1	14	CASSWGTGVEKLFF	TGTGCCAGCAGCTGGGGGACAGGGGTTGAAAAACTGTTTTTT
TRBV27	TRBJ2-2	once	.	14	CASSLFRDTGELFF	TGTGCCAGCAGTTTATTCCGAGACACCGGGGAGCTGTTTTTT
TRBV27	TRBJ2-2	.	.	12	CASRENTGELFF	TGTGCCAGCAGAGAGAACACCGGGGAGCTGTTTTTT
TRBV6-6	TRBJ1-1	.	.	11	CASSYGPEAFF	TGTGCCAGCAGTTACGGTCCTGAAGCTTTCTTT
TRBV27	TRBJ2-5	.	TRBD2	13	CASVLAGQETQYF	TGTGCCAGTGTACTAGCGGGGCAAGAGACCCAGTACTTC
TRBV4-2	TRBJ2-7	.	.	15	CASSQDAGALYEQYF	TGTGCCAGCAGCCAAGATGCGGGGGCCCTCTACGAGCAGTACTTC
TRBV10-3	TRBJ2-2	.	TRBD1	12	CAVEQGIGELFF	TGTGCCGTTGAACAGGGGATCGGGGAGCTGTTTTTT
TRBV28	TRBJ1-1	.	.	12	CASIPGDTEAFF	TGTGCCAGCATTCCGGGGGATACTGAAGCTTTCTTT
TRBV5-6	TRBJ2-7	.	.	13	CASSPGSSYEQYF	TGTGCCAGCAGCCCCGGGTCATCCTACGAGCAGTACTTC
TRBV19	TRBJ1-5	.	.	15	CASSIVGWSNQPQHF	TGTGCCAGTAGTATAGTAGGGTGGAGCAATCAGCCCCAGCATTTT
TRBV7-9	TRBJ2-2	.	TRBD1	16	CASSPRDRGQSGELFF	TGTGCCAGCAGCCCCCGGGACAGGGGGCAATCCGGGGAGCTGTTTTTT
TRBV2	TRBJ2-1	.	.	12	CASSFNYNEQFF	TGTGCCAGCAGTTTCAACTACAATGAGCAGTTCTTC
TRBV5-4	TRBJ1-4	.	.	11	CASMHVEKLFF	TGTGCCAGCATGCACGTTGAAAAACTGTTTTTT
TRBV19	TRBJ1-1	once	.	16	CASTTWGLDPPPEAFF	TGTGCCAGTACTACCTGGGGGTTAGATCCCCCTCCTGAAGCTTTCTTT
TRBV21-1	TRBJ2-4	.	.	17	CASSKGGLALAKNIQYF	TGTGCCAGCAGCAAAGGGGGCCTAGCTCTAGCCAAAAACATTCAGTACTTC
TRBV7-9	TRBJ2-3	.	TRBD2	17	CASSLPPGLAGQNTQYF	TGTGCCAGCAGCTTACCGCCGGGACTAGCGGGACAAAATACGCAGTATTTT
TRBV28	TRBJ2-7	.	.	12	CASSLHSGEQYF	TGTGCCAGCAGTTTACATAGCGGCGAGCAGTACTTC
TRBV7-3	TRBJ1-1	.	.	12	CASSLAATEAFF	TGTGCCAGCAGCTTAGCGGCCACTGAAGCTTTCTTT
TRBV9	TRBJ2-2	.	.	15	CASSGENQLSGELFF	TGTGCCAGCAGCGGGGAAAACCAACTATCCGGGGAGCTGTTTTTT
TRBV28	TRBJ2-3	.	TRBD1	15	CASSHTGTGGDTQYF	TGTGCCAGCAGTCATACCGGGACAGGGGGCGATACGCAGTATTTT
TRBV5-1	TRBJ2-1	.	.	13	CASSLERHNEQFF	TGCGCCAGCAGCTTGGAACGGCACAATGAGCAGTTCTTC
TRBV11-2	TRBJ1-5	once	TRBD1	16	CASSLWDRGINQPQHF	TGTGCCAGCAGCTTATGGGACAGGGGTATCAATCAGCCCCAGCATTTT
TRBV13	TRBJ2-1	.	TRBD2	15	CASSALAGGYNEQFF	TGTGCCAGCAGTGCTCTAGCGGGGGGTTACAATGAGCAGTTCTTC